This TCR beta chain was obtained from a study of shared clonotypes between healthy human individuals. Overall study results and limits: Rarefaction gave evidence that sorted-subset sequencing remained incomplete despite large depth. Relative to clonotypes present in all four donors, those not shared had lower generation probabilities.

This clone appeared a single time. Antigen unknown. Every donor was a Caucasian adult from Nashville, Tennessee. TCRdb's table, derived via immunoSEQ multiplex PCR, lists solely in-frame clones and lacks some. The data show approximately 320,000 clones, about nine tenths seen once. CDR1 is SGHAT and CDR2 is FQNNGV in the germline V gene. The ends lost 5 bases at V and 4 bases at J; junction bases unmatched: 6. The CDR3 spans 14 residues. The sequenced sample was memory CD8+ T cells sorted from blood. Subset described: CD45RO+ cells pooled with CCR7-negative TemRA cells. The TCR sequence derives from a man younger than 35 in good health. The chain combines TRBV11-2 with TRBJ2-7; 9 nucleotides match TRBD1. In DNA form, the CDR3 reads TGTGCCAGCAGCCTTCCGACAGGGGGGTACGAGCAGTACTTC. This codes for CASSLPTGGYEQYF.